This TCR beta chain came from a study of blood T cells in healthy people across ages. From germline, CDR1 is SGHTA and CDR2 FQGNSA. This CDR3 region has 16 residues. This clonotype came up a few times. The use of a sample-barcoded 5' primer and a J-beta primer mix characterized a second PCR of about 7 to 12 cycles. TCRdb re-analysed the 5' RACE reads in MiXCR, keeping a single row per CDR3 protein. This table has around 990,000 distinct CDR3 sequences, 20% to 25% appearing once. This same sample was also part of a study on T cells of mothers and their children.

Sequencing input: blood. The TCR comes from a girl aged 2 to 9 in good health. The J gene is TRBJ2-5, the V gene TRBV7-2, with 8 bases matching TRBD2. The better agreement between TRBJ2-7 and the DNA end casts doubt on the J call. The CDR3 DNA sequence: TGTGCCAGCAGCTTAAATTCACAAGCGGGAGCTTACGAGCAGTACTTC. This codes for CASSLNSQAGAYEQYF.